A single sample is the source of the 29 T cell receptor beta chains below, sequenced in a study of T-cell memory formation after mild COVID-19. TCRdb analysed the 5' RACE reads with MiXCR anew, one entry per CDR3 protein. The table has about 340,000 distinct CDR3 sequences, 15% to 20% seen once; the top ten hold about 22%. What was sequenced was PBMCs or a T cell subset sorted from them (not recorded which). These TCRs come from a young man who had mild COVID-19 (a few samples of this study predate the infection). Cell type and time point are not known.

V usage is TRBV27 and J usage is TRBJ1-2, with 11 bases fitting TRBD1. V lost 3 bases to trimming and J lost 6 bases; unmatched junction nucleotides: 3. Germline assignment: CDR1 MNHEY and CDR2 SMNVEV (reference sequence). This CDR3 comprises 14 residues. This chain's CDR3 is CASSLGTGGNGYTF. CDR3 nucleotides: TGTGCCAGCAGTTTGGGGACAGGGGGGAATGGCTACACCTTC.

There are a few counts of this clonotype. This chain connects TRBV12-3 or TRBV12-4 to TRBJ2-5, with a possible D match to TRBD1 (7 bases). The CDR3 loop spans 14 amino acids. V gave up 6 bases and J gave up 2 bases, with 13 bases separating them. CDR3 region: CASRRDSTQETQYF. The CDR3 bases are TGTGCCAGCAGGCGGGACAGTACTCAAGAGACCCAGTACTTC.

V usage is TRBV7-2 and J usage is TRBJ1-3; D possibly corresponds to TRBD1 (5 bases). V was shortened by 0 bases and J by 2 bases, with 11 bases between the two germline ends. Looked up from germline, CDR1 is SGHTA and CDR2 is FQGNSA. This CDR3 has 16 amino acids. CDR3 sequence (DNA): TGTGCCAGCAGCTTAGCGGGGCCCCAGGCTGGAAACACCATATATTTT. Its translation is CASSLAGPQAGNTIYF.

This clonotype was counted only a few times. The chain couples TRBV18 to TRBJ1-1; no reliable D call. The CDR3 is 13 residues long. V was trimmed by 3 bases and J by 7 bases, leaving 12 bases between them. Germline loops: CDR1 KGHSH, CDR2 LQKENI. In DNA, the CDR3 is TGTGCCAGCTCACCCGGCAGGAGGAGTGAAGCTTTCTTT. This translates into CASSPGRRSEAFF.

This clonotype was counted at least ten times. V and J are TRBV27 and TRBJ1-5; D gene ambiguous. Trimming stripped 3 bases from V and 4 bases from J, with 10 bases between. Germline V lookup: CDR1 MNHEY, CDR2 SMNVEV (reference sequence). The CDR3 contains 14 residues. The DNA of the CDR3 is TGTGCCAGCAGTTTGGGCGGAACAAATCAGCCCCAGCATTTT. Its protein is CASSLGGTNQPQHF.

V usage is TRBV20-1 and J usage is TRBJ1-2; 7 bases align to TRBD1. This CDR3 is 13 amino acids long. The germline gives CDR1 DFQATT, CDR2 SNEGSKA (reference sequence). V trimming: 4 bases; J trimming: 4 bases; junction bases outside the gene matches: 6. The CDR3 reads CSATDRAGYGYTF. CDR3 sequence (DNA): TGCAGTGCTACTGACAGGGCGGGCTATGGCTACACCTTC.

This chain connects TRBV20-1 to TRBJ1-1; a possible D gene is TRBD1 (6 bases). This CDR3 has 14 amino acids. CDR1 is DFQATT and CDR2 is SNEGSKA in the germline V gene (reference sequence). The V and J ends lost 2 bases and 3 bases respectively, with 13 bases between them. The CDR3 region has the DNA TGCAGTGCTAGACGGGGTCGGACAGACACTGAAGCTTTCTTT. It is translated as CSARRGRTDTEAFF.

This clonotype turned up a few times. This chain links TRBV6-2 or TRBV6-3 with TRBJ2-7; the match to TRBD1 covers 7 bases. This CDR3 contains 14 residues. Germline CDR1 MNHEY, CDR2 SVGEGT. The V and J ends lost 6 bases and 6 bases, in that order; junction bases with no gene match: 11. The CDR3 here is CASSTPGQAIEQYV. The CDR3 region has the DNA TGTGCCAGCAGCACCCCCGGACAGGCTATCGAGCAGTACGTC.

The chain links TRBV10-3 to TRBJ1-6; 10 bases agree with TRBD1. The CDR3 is 15 residues long. Per germline, CDR1 ENHRY and CDR2 SYGVKD. After removal of 3 bases from V and 8 bases from J, the junction contained 4 bases not matched to a gene. CDR3 sequence (DNA): TGTGCCATCAGTGACCGGGACAGGGGATATTCACCCCTCCACTTT. This translates into CAISDRDRGYSPLHF.

A few counts support this clonotype. This chain links TRBV7-9 with TRBJ2-1; possible D gene TRBD1, 5 bases. V was clipped by 2 bases and J by 2 bases, with 19 bases between them. The CDR3 is 18 residues long. Per germline, CDR1 SEHNR and CDR2 FQNEAQ (reference sequence). The CDR3 sequence: CASSLNTGRGPPYNEQFF. CDR3 in DNA: TGTGCCAGCAGCTTAAACACAGGCCGAGGACCTCCCTACAATGAGCAGTTCTTC.

The chain is built from TRBV4-1 and TRBJ2-3; 9 nucleotides align to TRBD2. Germline CDR1 MGHRA, CDR2 YSYEKL. The CDR3 has 17 residues. V shed 0 bases, J shed 0 bases, and the junction held 4 bases outside the gene matches. The CDR3 spells CASSQEGRGGSTDTQYF. The CDR3 region has the DNA TGCGCCAGCAGCCAAGAGGGGCGGGGGGGCAGCACAGATACGCAGTATTTT.

The chain has TRBV7-2 and TRBJ1-6; D call uncertain. Trimming left V 6 bases short and J 9 bases short, with 15 bases between. Germline lookup yields CDR1 SGHTA and CDR2 FQGNSA. The CDR3 has 14 amino acids. The DNA for the CDR3 is TGTGCCAGCAGGGGAGGGCCGCCCAGTTCACCCCTCCACTTT. It yields the protein CASRGGPPSSPLHF.

The rearrangement links TRBV6-2 or TRBV6-3 to TRBJ1-2, with D uncertain. The length of the CDR3 is 14 residues. CDR1 MNHEY and CDR2 SVGEGT come from the germline V gene. The V end was cut by 1 base, the J end by 4 bases, with 10 bases between. The CDR3 region has the DNA TGTGCCAGCAGTTACTTCGGATTGAGCTATGGCTACACCTTC. This encodes CASSYFGLSYGYTF.

This chain joins TRBV7-2 and TRBJ1-2, with 10 bases lining up with TRBD1. V was clipped by 5 bases and J by 7 bases; unmatched bases: 7. There are 14 residues in the CDR3. Germline V gives CDR1 SGHTA, CDR2 FQGNSA. CDR3 in amino acids: CASSGRQGALGYTF. DNA of the CDR3: TGTGCCAGCAGCGGCCGACAGGGGGCTCTTGGCTACACCTTC.

The gene calls are TRBV7-6 and TRBJ1-3; D ambiguous. The V end lost 1 base, the J end lost 0 bases, and 16 bases lay between the germline ends. Germline-derived CDR1 and CDR2 are SGHVS and FNYEAQ. CDR3 length equals 18 residues. The CDR3 region is CASSLEADTGVSGNTIYF. CDR3 nucleotide sequence: TGTGCCAGCAGCTTAGAAGCCGATACCGGGGTCTCTGGAAACACCATATATTTT.

In this sample, this clonotype turned up a few times. The rearrangement links TRBV10-3 to TRBJ2-3, with 12 bases that match TRBD2. CDR3 length: 16 residues. CDR1 and CDR2 (germline): ENHRY, SYGVKD. The trim removed 4 bases at V and 2 bases at J, leaving 4 bases unmatched. The CDR3 protein is CAISAGLAGTTDTQYF. CDR3 DNA: TGTGCCATCAGTGCCGGACTAGCGGGGACCACAGATACGCAGTATTTT.

This clonotype was picked up a small number of times. The chain couples TRBV25-1 to TRBJ2-1, with 11 positions matching TRBD1. V shed 8 bases, J shed 8 bases, and the junction held 5 bases outside the gene matches. Germline V gene lookup returns CDR1 MGHDK and CDR2 SYGVNS. The CDR3 length is 13 residues. CDR3 sequence: CASLGQGGDEQFF. The DNA of the CDR3 is TGTGCCAGCCTGGGACAGGGGGGCGATGAGCAGTTCTTC.

The CDR3 nucleotides read TGTGCCAGCAGCTTAACACCGACTAGCGGGGGAAGGTTGGATACGCAGTATTTT. Its protein is CASSLTPTSGGRLDTQYF. This chain links TRBV7-3 with TRBJ2-3; 12 bases match TRBD2. J was trimmed by 6 bases and V by 0 bases; bases with no gene match: 10. Germline CDR1 and CDR2: SGHTA and FQGTGA. The CDR3 runs to 18 residues.

J is TRBJ2-3 and V is TRBV7-8, with 10 positions matching TRBD2. In germline, CDR1 is SGHVS, CDR2 FQNEAQ. Germline trimming cut 4 bases from V and 0 bases from J; bases unmatched to any gene: 4. There are 16 residues in the CDR3. Here the CDR3 reads CASSSKLAGSTDTQYF. The CDR3 DNA reads as TGTGCCAGCAGCTCCAAACTAGCGGGGAGCACAGATACGCAGTATTTT.

This clonotype has just a few counts. In DNA form, the CDR3 reads TGTGCCAGCGACCCTAGCGGGGGGGCTGAGCAGTTCTTC. It codes for CASDPSGGAEQFF. The genes are TRBV6-2 or TRBV6-3 and TRBJ2-1; 12 bases are a match to TRBD2. Unmatched junction bases numbered 5, after V lost 8 bases and J lost 9 bases. This CDR3 is 13 amino acids long. The germline V gene has CDR1 MNHEY and CDR2 SVGEGT.

The V gene is TRBV4-1, the J gene TRBJ2-5; 9 positions match TRBD2. Unmatched junction bases numbered 18, after V lost 4 bases and J lost 0 bases. The CDR3 length is 20 residues. Germline CDR1 reads MGHRA; CDR2 reads YSYEKL. The CDR3 DNA sequence: TGCGCCAGCAGCCCCTACTCTGGGAGGGGAGCGGGGGGACACCAAGAGACCCAGTACTTC. It is translated as CASSPYSGRGAGGHQETQYF.

This clonotype appeared a few times. V is TRBV4-2 and J is TRBJ2-2; D is unclear. Germline assignment: CDR1 LGHNA and CDR2 YNFKEQ. V lost 1 base and J lost 2, with 11 bases in between. The CDR3 sequence is 16 residues long. The CDR3 region has the DNA TGTGCCAGCAGCCAAGCAAGCTGGGCCAACACCGGGGAGCTGTTTTTT. It codes for CASSQASWANTGELFF.

V is TRBV5-5 and J is TRBJ2-5; D is uncertain. Germline V gives CDR1 SGHKS, CDR2 YYEKEE (reference sequence). CDR3 length equals 16 residues. Trimming took 0 bases from V and 2 from J, leaving 14 bases between them. DNA of the CDR3: TGTGCCAGCAGCTTGGATCGGACGGGTTTTCAAGAGACCCAGTACTTC. Translated: CASSLDRTGFQETQYF.

V and J are TRBV27 and TRBJ1-5; D is undetermined. V was cut by 2 bases and J by 6 bases, with 11 bases left in between. Germline-derived CDR1 and CDR2 are MNHEY and SMNVEV (reference sequence). This CDR3 comprises 14 residues. Here the CDR3 reads CASSLSAGIQPQHF. DNA for the CDR3: TGTGCCAGCAGTTTAAGTGCCGGTATTCAGCCCCAGCATTTT.

The chain uses TRBV6-2 or TRBV6-3 and TRBJ1-2, with D unresolved. Germline CDR1 reads MNHEY; CDR2 reads SVGEGT. The CDR3 runs 16 residues. Trimming took 7 bases from V and 7 from J, leaving 25 bases between them. DNA for the CDR3: TGTGCCAGCAACTTCAAACTAGAATTGATGTTCGGTGGCTACACCTTC. Translated: CASNFKLELMFGGYTF.

This clonotype was observed many times. The chain has TRBV12-3 or TRBV12-4 and TRBJ2-3; 7 nucleotides line up with TRBD2. The CDR3 is 15 residues long. Trimming removed 6 bases from V and 4 bases from J; junction bases left unmatched: 10. The CDR3 DNA is TGTGCCAGCAGACCACAGAGCGGGGCCGCAGATACGCAGTATTTT. This translates into CASRPQSGAADTQYF.

This chain connects TRBV7-6 to TRBJ2-7; 7 nucleotides line up with TRBD1. CDR1 is SGHVS, CDR2 FNYEAQ, per germline. The CDR3 totals 14 residues. The junction had 4 bases not matched to a gene; V was cut back by 4 bases and J by 1 base. CDR3 protein: CASSSGGWSYEQYF. In DNA form, the CDR3 reads TGTGCCAGCAGCTCAGGGGGTTGGTCCTACGAGCAGTACTTC.

The chain links TRBV20-1 to TRBJ2-3, with 7 bases that match TRBD2. The CDR3 is 14 amino acids. Trimming at V came to 3 bases and at J to 4 bases, leaving 7 bases not matched to a gene. Germline V gives CDR1 DFQATT, CDR2 SNEGSKA (reference sequence). The CDR3 DNA sequence: TGCAGTGCTAGGGGGGGGTTAAGGGCAGATACGCAGTATTTT. Translation gives CSARGGLRADTQYF.

In this sample, this clonotype turned up a few times. The V call is TRBV6-5, the J call TRBJ1-1, with D possibly matching TRBD1 (5 bases). In germline, CDR1 is MNHEY, CDR2 SVGAGI. Trimming removed 0 bases from V and 5 bases from J, with 13 bases in between. This CDR3 region has 15 residues. As DNA, the CDR3 is TGTGCCAGCAGTTACTCGAAGAGGGGAAGTACTGAAGCTTTCTTT. Protein: CASSYSKRGSTEAFF.